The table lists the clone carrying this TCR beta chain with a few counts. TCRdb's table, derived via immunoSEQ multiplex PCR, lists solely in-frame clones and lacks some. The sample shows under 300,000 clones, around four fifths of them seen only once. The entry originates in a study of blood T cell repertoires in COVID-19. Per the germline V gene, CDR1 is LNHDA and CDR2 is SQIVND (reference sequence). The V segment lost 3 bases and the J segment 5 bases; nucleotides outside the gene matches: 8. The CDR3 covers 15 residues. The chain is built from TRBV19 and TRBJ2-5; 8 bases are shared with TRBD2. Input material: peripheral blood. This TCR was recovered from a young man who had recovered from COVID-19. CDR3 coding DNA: TGTGCCAGTAGTATGGGTACTAGCGGACGGGAGACCCAGTACTTC. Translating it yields CASSMGTSGRETQYF.